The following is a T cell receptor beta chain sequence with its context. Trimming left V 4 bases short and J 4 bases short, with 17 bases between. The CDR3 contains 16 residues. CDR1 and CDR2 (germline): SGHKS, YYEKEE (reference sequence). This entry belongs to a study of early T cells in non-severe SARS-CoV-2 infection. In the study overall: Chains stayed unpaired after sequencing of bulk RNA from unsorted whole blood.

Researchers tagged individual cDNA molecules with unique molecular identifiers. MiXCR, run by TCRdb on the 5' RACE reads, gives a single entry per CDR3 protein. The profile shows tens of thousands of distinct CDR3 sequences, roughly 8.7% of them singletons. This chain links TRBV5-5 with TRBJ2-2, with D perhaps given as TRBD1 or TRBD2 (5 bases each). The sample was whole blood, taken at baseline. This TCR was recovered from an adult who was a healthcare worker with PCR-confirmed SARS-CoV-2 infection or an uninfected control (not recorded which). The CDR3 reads CASSQLGRQITGELFF. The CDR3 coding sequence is TGTGCCAGCAGCCAATTGGGGAGACAGATCACCGGGGAGCTGTTTTTT.